The present TCR beta chain was sequenced within a study of CD8+CD57+ T cells in acquired aplastic anemia. Study-level background: Among healthy donors, CD4+ cells averaged about 9.9 million reads. Study conclusions and caveats: Patients showed no significant difference from controls in CD8+ Simpson's diversity.

The template for TCR beta VDJ and CDR3 sequence profiling was genomic DNA. TCRdb processed the reads anew with MiXCR; each CDR3 protein has one entry. Among about 140,000 distinct CDR3 sequences, 35% to 50% were seen once, and the ten largest hold under 9%. This clonotype was seen at least ten times. The target antigen is unknown. V was clipped by 2 bases and J by 4 bases, with 12 bases between them. The CDR3 runs to 14 residues. Germline V gene lookup returns CDR1 SGHNT and CDR2 YYREEE (reference sequence). The chain combines TRBV5-4 with TRBJ1-1, with a tentative D call TRBD1 (5 bases). Sequenced input: sorted CD4+, CD8+, or CD8+CD57+ T cells (not recorded which) from PBMCs. The receptor comes from a human donor in good health, serving as a control. CDR3 in DNA: TGTGCCAGCAGCTTTAGGGCAGGGATCACTGAAGCTTTCTTT. Translated: CASSFRAGITEAFF.